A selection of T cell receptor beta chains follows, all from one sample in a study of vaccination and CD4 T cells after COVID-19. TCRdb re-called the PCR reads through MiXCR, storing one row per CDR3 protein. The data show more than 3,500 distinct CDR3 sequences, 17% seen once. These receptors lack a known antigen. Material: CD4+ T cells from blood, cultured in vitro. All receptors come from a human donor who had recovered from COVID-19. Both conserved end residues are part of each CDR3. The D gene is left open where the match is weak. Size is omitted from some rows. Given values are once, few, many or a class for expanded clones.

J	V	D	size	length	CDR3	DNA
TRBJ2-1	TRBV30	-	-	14	CAWSAGTAYNEQFF	TGTGCCTGGAGCGCCGGGACGGCATACAATGAGCAGTTCTTC
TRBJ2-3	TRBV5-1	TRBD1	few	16	CASSLGGQGATDTQYF	TGCGCCAGCAGCTTGGGGGGACAGGGGGCTACAGATACGCAGTATTTT
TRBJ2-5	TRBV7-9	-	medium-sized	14	CASSLASGQETQYF	TGTGCCAGCAGCTTAGCGTCCGGGCAAGAGACCCAGTACTTC
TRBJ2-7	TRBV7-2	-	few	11	CASSLVYEQYF	TGTGCCAGCAGCCTCGTGTACGAGCAGTACTTC
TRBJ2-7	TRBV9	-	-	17	CASSVGGGRGPKGEQYF	TGTGCCAGCAGCGTAGGCGGTGGGCGGGGGCCGAAGGGCGAGCAGTACTTC
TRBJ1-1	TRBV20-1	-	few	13	CSARVGGRTEAFF	TGCAGTGCTAGAGTTGGGGGGCGCACTGAAGCTTTCTTT
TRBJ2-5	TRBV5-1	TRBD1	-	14	CASSSMTGQETQYF	TGCGCCAGCAGCTCCATGACAGGGCAAGAGACCCAGTACTTC
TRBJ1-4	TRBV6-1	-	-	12	CASNLGVEKLFF	TGTGCCAGCAACCTGGGGGTCGAAAAACTGTTTTTT
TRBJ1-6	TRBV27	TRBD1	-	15	CASSPWDRGGSPLHF	TGTGCCAGCAGTCCATGGGACAGGGGCGGTTCACCCCTCCACTTT
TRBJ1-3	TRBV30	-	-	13	CAWGEVWGNTIYF	TGTGCCTGGGGGGAGGTGTGGGGAAACACCATATATTTT
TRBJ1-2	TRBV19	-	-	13	CASSIGAAYGYTF	TGTGCCAGTAGTATAGGGGCAGCTTATGGCTACACCTTC
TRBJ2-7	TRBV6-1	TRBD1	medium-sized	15	CASSVGQGAYYEQYF	TGTGCCAGCAGCGTTGGGCAGGGGGCCTACTACGAGCAGTACTTC
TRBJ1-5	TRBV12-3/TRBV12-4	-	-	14	CASSLDGGVQPQHF	TGTGCCAGCAGTTTAGACGGAGGGGTTCAGCCCCAGCATTTT
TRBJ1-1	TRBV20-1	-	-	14	CSASTPRGVTEAFF	TGCAGTGCTAGTACACCCCGGGGCGTCACTGAAGCTTTCTTT
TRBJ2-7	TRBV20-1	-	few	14	CSARPGHRSYEQYF	TGCAGTGCAAGGCCGGGACACCGCTCCTACGAGCAGTACTTC
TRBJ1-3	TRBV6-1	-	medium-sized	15	CASSGGREGGNTIYF	TGTGCCAGCAGTGGGGGCAGGGAAGGTGGAAACACCATATATTTT
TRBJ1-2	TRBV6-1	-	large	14	CASSPLPTPDGYTF	TGTGCCAGCAGTCCCCTCCCCACACCGGATGGCTACACCTTC
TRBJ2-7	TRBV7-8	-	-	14	CASSPVETLGEQYF	TGTGCCAGCAGCCCGGTCGAGACCCTCGGGGAGCAGTACTTC
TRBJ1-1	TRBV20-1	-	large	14	CSARVGAGAIEAFF	TGCAGTGCTAGAGTTGGAGCGGGGGCGATAGAAGCTTTCTTT
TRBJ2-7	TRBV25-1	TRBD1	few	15	CASSAWGQGNHEQYF	TGTGCCAGCAGTGCTTGGGGACAGGGTAACCACGAGCAGTACTTC
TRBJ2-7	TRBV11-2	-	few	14	CASSLDHGFYEQYF	TGTGCCAGCAGCTTAGATCATGGGTTTTACGAGCAGTACTTC
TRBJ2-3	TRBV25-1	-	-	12	CASTQTPDTQYF	TGTGCCAGCACCCAAACCCCAGATACGCAGTATTTT
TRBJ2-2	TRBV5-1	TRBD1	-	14	CASSLDREVGELFF	TGCGCCAGCAGCCTGGACAGGGAGGTCGGGGAGCTGTTTTTT
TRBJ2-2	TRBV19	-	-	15	CASHRGGSGTGELFF	TGTGCCAGTCATAGGGGGGGCTCAGGCACCGGGGAGCTGTTTTTT
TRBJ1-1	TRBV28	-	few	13	CATDAGTTTEAFF	TGTGCCACCGATGCCGGGACAACCACTGAAGCTTTCTTT
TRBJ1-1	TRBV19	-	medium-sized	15	CASTDGLVRSTEAFF	TGTGCCAGTACGGACGGCCTGGTACGTTCGACTGAAGCTTTCTTT
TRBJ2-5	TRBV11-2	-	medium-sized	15	CASSSPDRYQETQYF	TGTGCCAGCAGCTCGCCAGACAGGTACCAAGAGACCCAGTACTTC
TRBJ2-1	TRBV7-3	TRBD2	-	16	CASSLGAGGVSNEQFF	TGTGCCAGCAGCTTAGGCGCCGGGGGGGTAAGCAATGAGCAGTTCTTC
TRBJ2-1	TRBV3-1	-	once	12	CASSLQRNEQFF	TGTGCCAGCAGCTTACAGCGGAATGAGCAGTTCTTC
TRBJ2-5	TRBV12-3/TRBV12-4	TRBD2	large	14	CASSAGTTSETQYF	TGTGCCAGCAGTGCCGGGACTACCTCGGAGACCCAGTACTTC
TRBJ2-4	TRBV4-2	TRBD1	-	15	CASSLRQGDKNIQYF	TGTGCCAGCAGCCTAAGACAGGGGGACAAAAACATTCAGTACTTC
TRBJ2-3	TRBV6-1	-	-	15	CASSGQGEGTDTQYF	TGTGCCAGCAGTGGTCAGGGGGAGGGCACAGATACGCAGTATTTT
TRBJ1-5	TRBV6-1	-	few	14	CASSQVSGRQPQHF	TGTGCCAGCAGTCAAGTTTCAGGGAGGCAGCCCCAGCATTTT
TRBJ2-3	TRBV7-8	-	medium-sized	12	CASSPMGDTQYF	TGTGCCAGCAGCCCAATGGGAGATACGCAGTATTTT
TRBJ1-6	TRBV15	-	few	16	CATSRGGPRQNSPLHF	TGTGCCACCAGCAGAGGAGGGCCCCGGCAGAATTCACCCCTCCACTTT
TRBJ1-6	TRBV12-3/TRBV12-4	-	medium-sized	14	CASSSSGSNSPLHF	TGTGCCAGCAGTTCATCGGGGTCTAATTCACCCCTCCACTTT
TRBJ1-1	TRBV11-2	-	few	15	CASSLEGARMSEAFF	TGTGCCAGCAGCTTAGAGGGGGCGCGTATGTCTGAAGCTTTCTTT
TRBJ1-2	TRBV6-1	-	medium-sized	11	CASSEAGGYTF	TGTGCCAGCAGTGAAGCGGGCGGCTACACCTTC
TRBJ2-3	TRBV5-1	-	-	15	CASSLATTDTDTQYF	TGCGCCAGCAGCTTGGCCACCACGGACACAGATACGCAGTATTTT
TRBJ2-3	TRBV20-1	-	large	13	CSVRPANTDTQYF	TGCAGTGTTCGTCCGGCAAACACAGATACGCAGTATTTT
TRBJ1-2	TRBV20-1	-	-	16	CSAPGGGVLANYGYTF	TGCAGTGCCCCCGGTGGGGGGGTGCTGGCTAACTATGGCTACACCTTC
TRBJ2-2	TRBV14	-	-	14	CASSPRGATGELFF	TGTGCCAGCAGCCCCCGGGGGGCCACCGGGGAGCTGTTTTTT
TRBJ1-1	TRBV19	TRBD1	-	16	CASSFHPTGGNTEAFF	TGTGCCAGTAGTTTCCACCCGACAGGGGGGAACACTGAAGCTTTCTTT
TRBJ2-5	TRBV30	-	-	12	CAWKRQRETQYF	TGTGCCTGGAAGAGACAGAGGGAGACCCAGTACTTC
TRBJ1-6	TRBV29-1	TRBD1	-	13	CSVGGGQGEPLHF	TGCAGCGTCGGGGGGGGACAGGGCGAGCCCCTCCACTTT
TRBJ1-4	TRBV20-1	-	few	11	CSARVAEKLFF	TGCAGTGCCCGGGTCGCCGAAAAACTGTTTTTT
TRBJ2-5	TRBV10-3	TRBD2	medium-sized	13	CAISDRGGETQYF	TGTGCCATCAGCGATCGGGGAGGGGAGACCCAGTACTTC
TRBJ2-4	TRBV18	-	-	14	CASSPPSVKNIQYF	TGTGCCAGCTCACCACCTAGCGTCAAAAACATTCAGTACTTC
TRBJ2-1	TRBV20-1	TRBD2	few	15	CSARRLAGFYNEQFF	TGCAGTGCTAGAAGACTAGCGGGATTCTACAATGAGCAGTTCTTC
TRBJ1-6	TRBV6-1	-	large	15	CASKGPTGVNSPLHF	TGTGCCAGCAAGGGTCCCACAGGAGTGAATTCACCCCTCCACTTT
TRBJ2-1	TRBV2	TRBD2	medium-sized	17	CASSPLSGGSLYNEQFF	TGTGCCAGCAGTCCCCTTAGCGGGGGGTCGCTATACAATGAGCAGTTCTTC
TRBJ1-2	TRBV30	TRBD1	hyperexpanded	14	CAWSPLTGGDGYTF	TGTGCCTGGAGTCCCCTGACAGGGGGAGACGGCTACACCTTC
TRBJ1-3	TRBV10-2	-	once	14	CASSESGTGNTIYF	TGCGCCAGCAGTGAGTCGGGCACAGGAAACACCATATATTTT